One T cell receptor (beta chain) is described in this entry. Its antigen is still unknown. Base quality data are lacking; no much larger clone is found one base away. The cohort was made up of approximately 700 healthy bone marrow donors. Cohort members were all nominally healthy when sampled, although unrecorded immune exposures were likely present. The donor was CMV seronegative and was included in the group of a few hundred seronegative cohort members. Every donor gave a peripheral blood sample, and the peripheral blood mononuclear cells from that sample were used for TCR beta sequencing. Genomic DNA was extracted from the blood cell samples with the Qiagen DNeasy Blood Extraction Kit. At the junction V is shortened by 3 bases and J by 3 bases; bases outside the gene matches: 5. The CDR3 sequence holds 16 residues, the cysteine and phenylalanine included. Only CDR3 DNA remains: 48 bases, in frame from the first base. The germline V gene (reference sequence) yields LNHDA for CDR1 and SQIVND for CDR2.

The data are from a study of cytomegalovirus exposure and HLA in healthy donors (TCRdb year 2017). In terms of the full investigation: According to an earlier analysis of around 600 of the donors, 150 million to 200 million T cells yielded 95 million to 140 million unique TCR beta sequences and less than 300 Gb of sequence data. The study aimed to test whether cataloging public T cell receptors could reveal signatures of past pathogen exposure. Roughly five DR-DQ haplotypes were handled as single units for association and clustering, since linkage in the cohort was strong. An early release covering roughly 580 HLA-typed donors comprised 250 to 350 gigabases of sequencing data and approximately 85 million unique TCR sequences. Donor age, sex, ethnicity and CMV serostatus were collected together with the repertoire data. To decide whether each TCR beta V gene segment behaved as functional or pseudogenic, an earlier analysis of some 540 of the donors relied on high-throughput TCR beta sequencing. A later analysis re-analyzed previously published TCR beta repertoires from 550 to 700 donors and added high-resolution HLA genotyping to study TCR occurrence patterns. Among about 400 genotyped donors of the cohort, an average of roughly 230,000 unique TCR beta nucleotide sequences was sequenced per donor, of which about 20% were non-productive. Genome-wide SNP genotypes for about 65% of the 666 donors were used in a later genetic analysis, which treated that subset as a discovery cohort. To predict cytomegalovirus infection status, the study combined high-throughput TCR immunosequencing, statistical association of individual TCRs with disease status, and machine learning. Rather than drawing on any new phenotypic data, the later analysis identified candidate immune exposures from TCR beta sequences and the way those sequences occurred across donors. Both class I and class II loci were covered by HLA typing, at four-digit resolution. The number of donors typed differed by locus, with roughly 620-630 for A, B, C, DRB1 and DQB1, around 520 for DQA1, some 570 for DPA1, and some 440 for DPB1. In addition to the first cohort of 666 subjects, a separate validation cohort of 120 different subjects was used. The genetic ancestry cluster associated with self-reported Caucasian donors included 81% of the 398 genotyped donors. Every repertoire in the discovery cohort had been generated on one and the same sequencing platform. The study profiled the T cell repertoires of 500 to 800 subjects by immunosequencing and related them to cytomegalovirus serostatus.

The research as a whole found: A cluster of highly shared sequence variants was judged likely to be a technical artifact of the sequencing pipeline. Several of the top co-occurrence clusters appeared to be linked to parvovirus B19, influenza, CMV and Epstein-Barr virus, according to a later analysis. The classifier was reported to diagnose cytomegalovirus status with high specificity and sensitivity in both the original cohort and the validation cohort. The study gave a list of under 200 TCR beta chains associated with cytomegalovirus. Because some donors lacked HLA typing at each locus, the association tests relied only on the typed subset. A further reported finding was that TCR beta sequences accurately predicted the HLA-A and HLA-B alleles for most subjects in the first cohort. In an earlier analysis of more than 450 of the donors, most TCR beta V segments were observed in productive rearrangements about 87% or about 30% of the time, broadly matching IMGT annotations. The earlier analysis of 587 of the donors excluded about 16 rarely observed V segments, including chromosome 9 orphons, because counts were too low. Assigning TCR associations to individual alleles was difficult when HLA alleles, especially DR and DQ, strongly co-occurred. An association between a missense DCLRE1C variant and V-gene and J-gene trimming of TCR beta chains was found in a later genetic analysis and replicated in an independent cohort. A later analysis associated 15,000 or so TCR beta sequences with specific HLA alleles at a false discovery rate of 0.05. A later genetic analysis reported fewer N-insertions in productive TCRs among donors in an Asian-associated ancestry cluster than the roughly 620-donor mean. Linkage disequilibrium might explain the correlated functional status among segregating V segments, but an unknown experimental factor could not be ruled out. Compared with equally common non-associated chains, HLA-associated TCR beta chains in a later analysis were more clonally expanded and had lower generation probabilities. Most CMV-associated TCR beta chains appeared to be HLA-restricted in a later analysis, and the HLA associations seemed to be driven largely by CMV exposure. While some public TCRs were present in many individuals, most TCR sequences turned up only very rarely across donors. In a later analysis, TCR association rates were found to vary across HLA loci, with the most associated TCRs seen for DRB1 alleles and the fewest for HLA-C alleles. The presence/absence analyses assumed that sequencing depth was roughly uniform across donors, and that assumption may not be true. A few of the identified cytomegalovirus-associated TCR beta chains were confirmed in vitro to be specific for cytomegalovirus antigens. The cohort was sequenced for TCR beta chains only, and without alpha or paired-chain data the features that could be detected were limited. Some IMGT-functional V segments, including TRBV6-2 and TRBV6-3, could not be distinguished by the 87-base-pair reads and were therefore excluded. The authors suggested that the approach could potentially be extended to other disease states and immunological phenotypes. The only immune exposure information available for the cohort was CMV serostatus.

The receptor library was made with the immunoSEQ multiplex PCR assay. The multiplex PCR relied on a mix of 60 forward primers for TCR Vbeta segments and 13 reverse primers for TCR Jbeta segments. The CDR3 region of rearranged TCR beta genes was amplified from genomic DNA by a multiplex PCR assay. The Illumina HiSeq System was used to sequence the amplified TCR beta libraries as 87-base-pair reads. The paper's processing steps were these. Across the 500 to 700 repertoires, a later analysis counted 78 million or so unique TCR beta chains, roughly 11 million of which were shared by at least two donors. Raw reads were error-corrected and collapsed into unique sequences by a nearest-neighbor algorithm in which closely related sequences were merged to remove PCR and sequencing errors. Alignment of CDR3 sequences to IMGT reference sequences was used to assign V, D and J gene segments. Each retained sequence needed at least a six-nucleotide match to both a V gene segment and a J gene segment. A rearrangement counted as productive if the CDR3 had no stop codons and remained in frame with V and J, and every other rearrangement counted as non-productive. Following IMGT convention, CDR3 was defined as the stretch from the second conserved V-encoded cysteine to the conserved J-encoded phenylalanine. The earlier analysis of 500 to 600 of the donors excluded sequences that lacked an unambiguous match to a single V gene segment. An earlier analysis of 587 of the donors called V segments functional above 56.7% productive rearrangements and segregating when the between-donor standard deviation exceeded 5%. A statistical classification framework was built to diagnose cytomegalovirus status from the catalog of TCR beta chain sequences. In a later analysis, V and J genes were assigned by comparing TCR nucleotide sequences against IMGT/GENE-DB human TR gene sequences. Using the TCRdist pipeline, a later analysis assigned CDR3 sequences along with most-parsimonious VDJ recombination scenarios. In a later analysis, each TCR beta chain was defined by its CDR3 amino acid sequence together with its V-gene family, and reads without a unique V-gene family were excluded. A later analysis removed over 500 highly shared, low-generation-probability nucleotide sequences to deal with suspected cross-contamination and a sequencing artifact. For each public chain, a later analysis derived a clonal expansion index from normalized ranks of inferred template counts within each repertoire. A later analysis computed generation probabilities with a VDJ recombination model fitted to out-of-frame rearrangements, and checked the results against IGoR. In a later analysis, hypergeometric tests were used to score TCR-TCR, TCR-HLA and TCR-CMV co-occurrence, with a repertoire-size bias correction applied to TCR pairs. A later analysis estimated false discovery rates by permuting HLA or CMV assignments 20 times. In a later analysis, co-occurring TCRs were grouped using DBSCAN, with TCRdist sequence similarity added in when clustering inside HLA-allele-positive subsets. Repertoires with fewer than 30,000 or more than 120,000 public chains, plus five repertoires with anomalous nucleotide sharing, were excluded from co-occurrence clustering. The immuneACCESS repertoire file appears here via TCRdb, limited to in-frame rearrangements. These files lack a portion of the clones; in checked studies, under half of the deficit traces to unresolved V genes, and the cause of the others is not known. V and J calls and clone size are given by that table; D and trimming were obtained from the DNA. This sample is represented by 150,000 to 200,000 clones; approximately 86% of them were singletons. Of the sample, approximately 0.98% is held by the ten largest clones.

The material sequenced was PBMCs. The chain employs TRBV19 and TRBJ2-1; the central 10 bases match TRBD2. The clonotype was recovered from a boy aged 2 to 10 in good health and CMV-seronegative. The DNA reads as follows: TGTGCCAGTAGTATTAGAGGACTAGCGGACTACAATGAGCAGTTCTTC. This yields the protein CASSIRGLADYNEQFF.